This T cell receptor beta chain appears in the sequencing data of a study of blood T cell repertoires in COVID-19 (dated by TCRdb to 2018 to 2021). With regard to the full study: Samples from collaborators originated in the United States, Italy and Spain and spanned both the acute and convalescent phases of COVID-19. Where HLA class I and class II types were available, the types were taken from metadata supplied by the sample provider, not from assay-based typing. A de-identified subject ID, COVID-19 status, age in years and sex were almost always included in the sample metadata. Samples were obtained from the ongoing ImmuneRACE study (first 160 participants) and from 1,254 subjects provided by 6 global collaborators. The material from the prospective study consisted of cDNA or gDNA derived from T cells, B-cell-depleted T cells, or PBMCs. The repertoires were released in a freely available public database meant as a resource for research on the immune response to SARS-CoV-2. The dataset comprised deeply sampled blood TCRbeta repertoires from subjects exposed to, actively infected with, or recovered from COVID-19.

CDR1 and CDR2, per the germline V gene, are MDHEN and SYDVKM. Trimming accounts for 6 bases at V and 6 bases at J, while the number of junction bases matched to no gene is 9. There are 14 amino acids in the CDR3, from cysteine to phenylalanine inclusive. Just CDR3 DNA is preserved here, 42 bases in frame from base 1. About this clone itself: This receptor's antigen is unknown. Per-nucleotide qualities are absent, and no much larger clonotype sits a single base away.

Study-wide findings and limitations: How much clinical and demographic metadata was included differed by source and by participant, and the metadata was provided uncurated.

TCRbeta CDR3 regions were amplified from genomic DNA by means of the immunoSEQ Assay, a bias-controlled multiplex PCR. In the original analysis: The number of nucleated cells in each sample was estimated from the amplification of reference gene primers within the assay. To quantify the absolute abundance of each unique TCRbeta CDR3 rearrangement, sequence reads were collapsed and filtered. For each sample, productive Simpson clonality was calculated by taking the square root of Simpson's diversity index across productive rearrangements. TCRdb retrieved this table from immuneACCESS and kept in-frame rearrangements only. Not all clones are present; in checked studies, unresolved V genes account for under half, and no reason is known for the remainder. V, J and clone size reflect that table, while D and trimming were determined from the DNA. The sample contains tens of thousands of clones, roughly 80% of them found a single time. The ten largest clones represent approximately 28% of the sample.

Whole blood was collected in K2EDTA tubes by collaborating institutions according to the institutions' own protocols. Collaborator samples were shipped for TCRbeta analysis as frozen whole blood, isolated PBMCs, or DNA extracted from either sample type. The sequencing input was peripheral blood. The TCR originated in a man aged 65-85 years with acute or convalescent COVID-19. Recombination linked TRBV28 to TRBJ2-7, and TRBD1 matches 9 of the central bases. The CDR3 region has the sequence CASSGTGSQFEQYF. Here is the DNA: TGTGCCAGCAGCGGGACAGGGTCGCAGTTCGAGCAGTACTTC. Outside the CDR3, residues come from the reference TRBV28 and TRBJ2-7 proteins, so the full variable domain is: DVKVTQSSRYLVKRTGEKVFLECVQDMDHENMFWYRQDPGLGLRLIYFSYDVKMKEKGDIPEGYSVSREKKERFSLILESASTNQTSMYLCASSGTGSQFEQYFGPGTRLTVT.